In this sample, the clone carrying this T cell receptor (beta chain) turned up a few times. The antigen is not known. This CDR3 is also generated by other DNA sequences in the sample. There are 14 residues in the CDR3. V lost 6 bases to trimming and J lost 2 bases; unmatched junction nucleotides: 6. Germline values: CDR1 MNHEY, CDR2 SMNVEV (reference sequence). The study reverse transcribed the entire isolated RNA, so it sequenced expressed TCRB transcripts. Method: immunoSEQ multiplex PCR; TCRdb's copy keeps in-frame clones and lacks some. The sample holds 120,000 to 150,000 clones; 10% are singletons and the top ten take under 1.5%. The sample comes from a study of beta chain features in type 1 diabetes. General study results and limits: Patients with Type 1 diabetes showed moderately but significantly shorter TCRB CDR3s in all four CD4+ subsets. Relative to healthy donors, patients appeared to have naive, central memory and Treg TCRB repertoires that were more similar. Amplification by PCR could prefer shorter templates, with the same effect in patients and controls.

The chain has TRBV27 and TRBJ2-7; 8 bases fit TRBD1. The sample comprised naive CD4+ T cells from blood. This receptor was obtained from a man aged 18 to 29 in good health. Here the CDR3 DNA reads TGTGCCAGCAGCTCCCGGGACAGGACCTACGAGCAGTACTTC. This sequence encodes CASSSRDRTYEQYF.